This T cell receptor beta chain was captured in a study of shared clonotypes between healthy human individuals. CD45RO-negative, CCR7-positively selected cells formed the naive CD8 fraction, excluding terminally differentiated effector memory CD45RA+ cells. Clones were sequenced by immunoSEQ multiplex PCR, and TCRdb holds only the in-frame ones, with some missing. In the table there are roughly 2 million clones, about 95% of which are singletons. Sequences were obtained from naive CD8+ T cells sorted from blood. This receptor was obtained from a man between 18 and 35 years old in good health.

This CDR3 is CASSPSGVGSYEQYF. CDR3 DNA: TGTGCCAGCAGTCCTAGCGGGGTCGGCTCCTACGAGCAGTACTTC. The rearrangement joins TRBV27 to TRBJ2-7; 9 bases align to TRBD2. Germline CDR1 reads MNHEY; CDR2 reads SMNVEV (reference sequence). The CDR3 has 15 amino acids. V shed 5 bases and J 0 bases; nucleotides not matched to a gene: 5.